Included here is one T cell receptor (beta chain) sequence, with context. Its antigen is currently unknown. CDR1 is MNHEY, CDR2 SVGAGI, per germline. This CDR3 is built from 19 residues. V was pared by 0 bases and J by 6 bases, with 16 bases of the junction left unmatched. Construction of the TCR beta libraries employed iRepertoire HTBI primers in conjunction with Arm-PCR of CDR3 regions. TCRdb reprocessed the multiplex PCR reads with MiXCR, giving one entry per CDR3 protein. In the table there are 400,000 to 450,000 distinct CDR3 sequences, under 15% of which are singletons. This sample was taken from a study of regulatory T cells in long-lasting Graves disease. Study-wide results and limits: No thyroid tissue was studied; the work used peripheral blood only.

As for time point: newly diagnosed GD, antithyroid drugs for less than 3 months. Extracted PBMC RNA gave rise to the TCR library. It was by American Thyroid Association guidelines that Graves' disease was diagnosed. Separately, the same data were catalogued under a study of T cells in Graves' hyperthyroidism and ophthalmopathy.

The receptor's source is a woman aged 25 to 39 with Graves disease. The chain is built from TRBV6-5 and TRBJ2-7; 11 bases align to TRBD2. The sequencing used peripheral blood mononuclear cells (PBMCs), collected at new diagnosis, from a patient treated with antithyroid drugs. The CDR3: CASSYSSHSASGRPSEQYF. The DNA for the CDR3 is TGTGCCAGCAGTTACTCGAGTCATTCCGCTAGCGGGAGGCCCTCCGAGCAGTACTTC.